Shown below are 31 T cell receptor beta chains from a single sample sequenced in a study of human T cells and chemical hapten exposure. Using its own MiXCR run on the RACE reads, TCRdb lists one record per CDR3 protein. The sample has 240,000 or so distinct CDR3 sequences, about 8.6% seen once. As for time point: pre-sensitization, week 0. Treatment reported: therapeutic diphenylcyclopropenone sensitization with weekly scalp DPC. Specimen: whole blood, collected in connection with sensitization to the hapten diphenylcyclopropenone (DPC). The receptors stem from a woman between 35 and 50 years old with alopecia areata. Some clones in this sample may be carry-over from other donors' samples.

This clonotype was detected ten times or more. The chain employs TRBV20-1 and TRBJ2-1, with TRBD2 identical over 7 bases. Germline values: CDR1 DFQATT, CDR2 SNEGSKA (reference sequence). The CDR3 runs to 16 residues. The CDR3 loop reads CSGEGLLGPPYNEQFF. The CDR3 coding sequence is TGCAGCGGGGAGGGACTCCTAGGCCCCCCTTACAATGAGCAGTTCTTC.

This clonotype has a handful of counts. V gene TRBV10-2 combines with J gene TRBJ2-3, with D hard to call. CDR3 length: 13 residues. Germline V lookup: CDR1 WSHSY, CDR2 SAAADI. Trimming took 0 bases from V and 4 from J, leaving 5 bases between them. CDR3 amino acids: CASSESRPDTQYF. The CDR3 coding sequence is TGCGCCAGCAGTGAGTCTCGGCCAGATACGCAGTATTTT.

This chain uses TRBV7-9 with TRBJ1-1; D is ambiguous. The CDR3 length is 12 residues. The V and J ends lost 1 base and 5 bases respectively, with 5 bases between them. Germline V gene sequence: CDR1 SEHNR, CDR2 FQNEAQ (reference sequence). The CDR3 spells CASSLVVTEAFF. DNA of the CDR3: TGTGCCAGCAGCTTAGTGGTGACTGAAGCTTTCTTT.

This clonotype was seen many times. The J gene is TRBJ1-2, the V gene TRBV7-9; unclear D gene. V gave up 3 bases and J gave up 4 bases, with 6 bases separating them. Germline CDR1 and CDR2: SEHNR and FQNEAQ (reference sequence). The CDR3 runs to 12 residues. As DNA, the CDR3 is TGTGCCAGCAGCTTTGACGGCTATGGCTACACCTTC. It codes for CASSFDGYGYTF.

This sequence joins TRBV11-1 and TRBJ2-4, with 9 nucleotides matching TRBD1. Per germline, CDR1 SGHAT and CDR2 FQDESV (reference sequence). Trimming took 5 bases from V and 8 from J; bases not matched to a gene: 4. The CDR3 is 13 amino acids. CDR3 sequence: CASSTDRGDIQYF. In nucleotides, the CDR3 is TGTGCCAGCAGCACGGACAGGGGAGACATTCAGTACTTC.

This clonotype was observed many times. CDR3 protein: CASSGQGGAVNTGELFF. The CDR3 nucleotides are TGTGCCAGCAGTGGTCAAGGGGGAGCGGTAAACACCGGGGAGCTGTTTTTT. The chain is built from TRBV6-1 and TRBJ2-2, with D perhaps TRBD1 (6 bases). The CDR3 length is 17 residues. Germline V gene lookup returns CDR1 MNHNS and CDR2 SASEGT. Trimming pared 4 bases from V and 2 bases from J, leaving 17 bases between.

The V call is TRBV7-6, the J call TRBJ2-3; the match to TRBD2 covers 9 bases. V trimming: 3 bases; J trimming: 5 bases; junction bases outside the gene matches: 6. Germline V gene data show CDR1 as SGHVS and CDR2 as FNYEAQ. The CDR3 length is 15 residues. As DNA, the CDR3 is TGTGCCAGCAGCTTTAGCGGGAGTAGGGAAGATACGCAGTATTTT. Its protein product is CASSFSGSREDTQYF.

This clonotype came up a few times. The J gene is TRBJ2-3, the V gene TRBV7-2; unclear D gene. V gave up 5 bases and J gave up 4 bases, with 7 bases separating them. CDR1 and CDR2 from the germline V gene are SGHTA and FQGNSA. The length of the CDR3 is 12 residues. The CDR3: CASSPDADTQYF. CDR3 bases: TGTGCCAGCAGCCCGGATGCAGATACGCAGTATTTT.

Ten or more counts support this clonotype. DNA for the CDR3: TGTGCCAGCAGCTTACGGCAGGGGGCCGGCACCGGGGAGCTGTTTTTT. It yields the protein CASSLRQGAGTGELFF. V usage is TRBV7-2 and J usage is TRBJ2-2; 8 bases are a match to TRBD1. This CDR3 comprises 16 residues. The V gene's germline CDR1 is SGHTA and CDR2 FQGNSA. The ends lost 2 bases at V and 4 bases at J; junction bases unmatched: 6.

This clonotype has a count of ten or more. The CDR3 loop is CSVHREDNEQFF. In nucleotides, the CDR3 is TGCAGCGTTCACAGGGAGGACAATGAGCAGTTCTTC. The V gene is TRBV29-1, the J gene TRBJ2-1; D may correspond to TRBD1 or TRBD2 (6 bases each). V shed 5 bases and J shed 5 bases, with 10 bases lying between them. Germline assignment: CDR1 SQVTM and CDR2 ANQGSEA. The CDR3 is 12 amino acids.

In this sample, this clonotype turned up many times. This chain uses TRBV28 with TRBJ1-5; D not resolved. The germline CDR1 and CDR2 sequences are MDHEN and SYDVKM. CDR3 length: 13 amino acids. V was pared by 6 bases and J by 5 bases, with 11 bases between. CDR3 protein: CASSTMNDQPQHF. CDR3 DNA sequence: TGTGCCAGCAGCACTATGAACGATCAGCCCCAGCATTTT.

A few counts support this clonotype. One end of the junction fails to match germline, which may point to a read error. This chain joins TRBV7-7 and TRBJ2-5; D is possibly TRBD2 (5 bases). CDR3 size: 14 residues. Looked up from germline, CDR1 is SSHAT and CDR2 is FNYEAQ (reference sequence). The chain's CDR3 is CASSSGQSGGTQYF. CDR3 DNA: TGTGCTAGCAGCTCCGGGCAGAGCGGTGGGACCCAGTACTTC.

A few counts support this clonotype. This sequence joins TRBV7-2 and TRBJ2-5; tentative D call: TRBD1 (6 bases). Germline assignment: CDR1 SGHTA and CDR2 FQGNSA. Trimming shortened V by 5 bases and J by 4 bases, and 20 bases separated the two germline ends. This CDR3 is built from 16 residues. The CDR3 DNA reads as TGTGCCAGCAGCGGAACCTCAACAGGGCTGCTAGAGACCCAGTACTTC. The encoded protein is CASSGTSTGLLETQYF.

In its sample, this clonotype was seen many times. The chain recombines TRBV25-1 with TRBJ1-2, with a possible D match to TRBD1 (6 bases). Between the trimmed V and J ends, which lost 3 bases and 1 base, there was a span of 18 bases. Looked up from germline, CDR1 is MGHDK and CDR2 is SYGVNS. There are 17 residues in the CDR3. CDR3 residues: CASSDGTSSRFNYGYTF. The DNA of the CDR3 is TGTGCCAGCAGTGATGGGACATCATCCAGATTTAACTATGGCTACACCTTC.

The rearrangement uses TRBV12-3 or TRBV12-4 and TRBJ1-5, with 10 bases aligning to TRBD1. The V and J ends lost 2 bases and 6 bases, in that order; junction bases with no gene match: 4. This CDR3 spans 15 amino acids. The chain's CDR3 is CASSLWDRGGQPQHF. CDR3 DNA: TGTGCCAGCAGTTTATGGGACAGGGGAGGTCAGCCCCAGCATTTT.

This clonotype has a handful of counts. In DNA, the CDR3 is TGCAGTGCTAGAGTCTCAGGAGGGGGGAGCACAGATACGCAGTATTTT. Amino acid sequence: CSARVSGGGSTDTQYF. V gene TRBV20-1 combines with J gene TRBJ2-3, with D possibly being TRBD1 or TRBD2 (6 bases each). The CDR3 is 16 residues long. The V end was cut by 1 base, the J end by 0 bases, with 14 bases between. The V gene's germline CDR1 is DFQATT and CDR2 SNEGSKA (reference sequence).

Ten or more counts support this clonotype. This sequence joins TRBV29-1 and TRBJ2-3; 7 bases fit TRBD1. The CDR3 length is 15 residues. The V gene's germline CDR1 is SQVTM and CDR2 ANQGSEA. Trimming removed 0 bases from V and 0 bases from J; junction bases left unmatched: 3. CDR3 bases: TGCAGCGTTGAAGAGGGGACAGCCAGCACAGATACGCAGTATTTT. Translation: CSVEEGTASTDTQYF.

The chain combines TRBV5-1 with TRBJ2-7; 10 bases line up with TRBD2. The CDR3 sequence is 18 residues long. CDR1 is SGHRS, CDR2 YFSETQ, per germline. V lost 0 bases to trimming and J lost 0 bases; unmatched junction nucleotides: 9. The DNA of the CDR3 is TGCGCCAGCAGCTTGGGGGTAGCGGGAGGACCGAGCTCCTACGAGCAGTACTTC. Its translation: CASSLGVAGGPSSYEQYF.

The sample holds many counts of this clonotype. This sequence joins TRBV29-1 and TRBJ1-2; D remains unclear. Trimming shortened V by 6 bases and J by 3 bases, and 8 bases separated the two germline ends. Germline V gene lookup returns CDR1 SQVTM and CDR2 ANQGSEA. The CDR3 consists of 11 residues. CDR3 bases: TGCAGCGTCCAAGACTACTATGGCTACACCTTC. Amino acids: CSVQDYYGYTF.

V is TRBV10-2 and J is TRBJ2-1, with 7 bases identical to TRBD1. V shed 6 bases and J 0 bases; nucleotides not matched to a gene: 5. The CDR3 spans 15 residues. Germline CDR1 is WSHSY and CDR2 is SAAADI. The DNA for the CDR3 is TGCGCCAGCAGGCCCGGGACAGACTCCTACAATGAGCAGTTCTTC. This codes for CASRPGTDSYNEQFF.

The chain couples TRBV5-6 to TRBJ2-7; no reliable D call. Germline-derived CDR1 and CDR2 are SGHDT and YYEEEE. This CDR3 region has 15 residues. With 0 bases removed from V and 1 base from J, the gap between germline ends came to 11 bases. The CDR3 reads CASSLVPDGSYEQYF. The CDR3 DNA reads TGTGCCAGCAGCTTGGTGCCTGATGGGTCCTACGAGCAGTACTTC. The full variable domain, rest sourced from reference TRBV5-6 and TRBJ2-7, is DAGVTQSPTHLIKTRGQQVTLRCSPKSGHDTVSWYQQALGQGPQFIFQYYEEEERQRGNFPDRFSGHQFPNYSSELNVNALLLGDSALYLCASSLVPDGSYEQYFGPGTRLTVT.

The chain is built from TRBV12-3 or TRBV12-4 and TRBJ2-7; 7 nucleotides agree with TRBD1. V trimming: 6 bases; J trimming: 2 bases; junction bases outside the gene matches: 4. This CDR3 is built from 13 residues. CDR3 coding DNA: TGTGCCAGCAGAACCACAGGGGCCTACGAGCAGTACTTC. Its translation is CASRTTGAYEQYF.

This chain joins TRBV20-1 and TRBJ1-4; D is unresolved. CDR1 is DFQATT, CDR2 SNEGSKA, per germline (reference sequence). CDR3 length equals 13 residues. V gave up 3 bases and J gave up 8 bases, with 13 bases separating them. The CDR3 DNA is TGCAGTGCTAGGGATGGGAAGAGCGAAAAACTGTTTTTT. This codes for CSARDGKSEKLFF.

The rearrangement joins TRBV28 to TRBJ2-3; no reliable D call. V lost 3 bases and J lost 2, with 6 bases in between. The CDR3 length is 13 residues. Germline CDR1 reads MDHEN; CDR2 reads SYDVKM. The CDR3 bases are TGTGCCAGCAGTTTTGCGGTCACAGATACGCAGTATTTT. Translation gives CASSFAVTDTQYF.

This clonotype was recorded at least ten times. The chain joins TRBV6-2 or TRBV6-3 to TRBJ1-1; 9 nucleotides line up with TRBD1. The CDR3 runs to 16 residues. V was clipped by 0 bases and J by 5 bases; unmatched bases: 7. Per the germline V gene, CDR1 is MNHEY and CDR2 is SVGEGT. CDR3 sequence reads: CASSYSLGTGLTEAFF. CDR3 coding DNA: TGTGCCAGCAGTTACTCTCTCGGGACAGGGCTTACTGAAGCTTTCTTT.

The chain combines TRBV20-1 with TRBJ2-3; possibly TRBD1 for D (5 bases). Germline loops: CDR1 DFQATT, CDR2 SNEGSKA (reference sequence). The CDR3 contains 14 residues. Between the trimmed V and J ends, which lost 6 bases and 0 bases, there was a span of 13 bases. CDR3: CSAFPRASTDTQYF. As DNA, the CDR3 is TGCAGTGCCTTCCCCAGGGCAAGCACAGATACGCAGTATTTT.

This clonotype was recorded at least ten times. The chain is built from TRBV20-1 and TRBJ2-1; D could derive from TRBD1 or TRBD2 (6 bases each). The CDR3 covers 15 residues. V was shortened by 1 base and J by 7 bases, with 17 bases between the two germline ends. CDR1 DFQATT and CDR2 SNEGSKA come from the germline V gene (reference sequence). This CDR3 reads CSARVGGREANEQFF. The CDR3 region has the DNA TGCAGTGCTAGAGTGGGGGGCAGGGAGGCAAATGAGCAGTTCTTC.

This clonotype was seen ten or more times. The chain joins TRBV20-1 to TRBJ2-3, with 10 bases matching TRBD2. The V segment lost 6 bases and the J segment 0 bases; nucleotides outside the gene matches: 6. The CDR3 extends over 15 amino acids. Germline V gives CDR1 DFQATT, CDR2 SNEGSKA (reference sequence). In DNA form, the CDR3 reads TGCAGTGCCCGACGGACTAGCGGAAGCACAGATACGCAGTATTTT. Translated, it gives CSARRTSGSTDTQYF.

This clonotype was seen ten or more times. The chain links TRBV7-2 to TRBJ2-1; D gene unclear. This CDR3 is built from 13 residues. V was cut by 5 bases and J by 15 bases, with 20 bases left in between. The V gene's germline CDR1 is SGHTA and CDR2 FQGNSA. In DNA, the CDR3 is TGTGCCAGCAGCCCGACCCGTCTCAGGTCTGCGTTCTTC. As protein: CASSPTRLRSAFF.

The V call is TRBV12-3 or TRBV12-4, the J call TRBJ2-7, with 10 bases aligning to TRBD2. The trim removed 6 bases at V and 4 bases at J, leaving 12 bases unmatched. The CDR3 sequence is 16 residues long. The CDR3 sequence: CASSWSGRAVGYEQYF. Here the CDR3 DNA reads TGTGCCAGCAGCTGGAGCGGGAGGGCCGTTGGTTACGAGCAGTACTTC.

This rearrangement joins TRBV28 to TRBJ1-2; TRBD1 is a possible D gene (5 bases). The CDR3 extends over 15 amino acids. The V end was cut by 5 bases, the J end by 0 bases, with 13 bases between. Germline CDR1 MDHEN, CDR2 SYDVKM. CDR3 sequence: CASSARTPTNYGYTF. The CDR3 bases are TGTGCCAGCAGTGCACGGACACCGACTAACTATGGCTACACCTTC.